This T cell receptor (beta chain) was identified in a study of early T cells in non-severe SARS-CoV-2 infection. Points from the study as a whole: Private and CD4 specificities were missed by VDJdb matching, which favored anti-spike CD8 responses.

Germline V gene lookup returns CDR1 LGHDT and CDR2 YNNKEL (reference sequence). The CDR3 spans 14 residues. Losses at the gene ends were 6 bases for V and 2 bases for J; bases not matched to a gene: 6. MiXCR, applied by TCRdb to the 5' RACE reads, yields one record per CDR3 protein. The sample has tens of thousands of distinct CDR3 sequences; 12% are singletons. Worth noting for this clonotype: Its target is unknown.

This receptor was identified in an adult who was a healthcare worker with PCR-confirmed SARS-CoV-2 infection or an uninfected control (not recorded which). The donor label of this sample is uncertain. Sample: whole blood, taken at baseline. This chain connects TRBV3-1 to TRBJ2-5; 7 nucleotides match TRBD1. The CDR3 reads CASRTTGEQETQYF. CDR3 in DNA: TGTGCCAGCAGGACTACAGGGGAACAAGAGACCCAGTACTTC.